The 31 T cell receptor beta chains below all came from one sample that was sequenced in a study of Ad26.COV2.S vaccination and SARS-CoV-2 variants. Stated treatment: roughly 20 received Ad26.COV2.S at low or high dose, single or two shots; roughly 5 received placebo; per-sample allocation not given. Sampling was performed 63 days after the first vaccine or placebo injection. Assay used: immunoSEQ multiplex PCR; TCRdb lists only in-frame clones, some missing. The table records about 460,000 clones, approximately 90% of them present only once. The specimen was peripheral blood, collected in a trial of Ad26.COV2.S vaccine versus placebo. All receptors derive from a person between 18 and 59 years old who received the Ad26.COV2.S COVID-19 vaccine or a placebo.

The DNA of the CDR3 is TGTGCCAGCAGCCAAGATAGGATATTGGACCTGAGGAATATGAACACTGAAGCTTTCTTT. It yields the protein CASSQDRILDLRNMNTEAFF. The chain carries TRBV3-1 (or the pseudogene TRBV3-2) and TRBJ1-1; no clear D. V lost 0 bases and J 0 bases, leaving 23 bases between the germline ends. Germline V lookup: CDR1 LGHDT, CDR2 YNNKEL (reference sequence). This CDR3 has 20 residues.

This chain uses TRBV21-1 with TRBJ1-1. TRBV21-1 represents a pseudogene. This CDR3 spans 10 amino acids. DNA of the CDR3: TGTGCCAGCAGCAAAGGTGGTGCTTTCTTT. It yields the protein CASSKGGAFF.

This chain connects TRBV7-9 to TRBJ2-4; 12 nucleotides line up with TRBD2. The CDR3 extends over 15 amino acids. Per germline, CDR1 SEHNR and CDR2 FQNEAQ (reference sequence). With 5 bases clipped from V and 9 bases from J, the junction kept 8 bases outside the gene matches. The CDR3 DNA sequence: TGTGCCAGCAGCGTCCTAGCGGGAGGGAGAGTCATTCAGTACTTC. This codes for CASSVLAGGRVIQYF.

This CDR3 is CASRSGLSGDTQYF. The CDR3 DNA reads as TGTGCCAGCAGATCAGGGCTATCGGGGGATACGCAGTATTTT. V usage is TRBV6-5 and J usage is TRBJ2-3; perhaps D is TRBD1 or TRBD2 (5 bases each). Between the trimmed V and J ends, which lost 6 bases and 6 bases, there was a span of 16 bases. This CDR3 spans 14 amino acids. Per the germline V gene, CDR1 is MNHEY and CDR2 is SVGAGI.

A single count supports this clone. This rearrangement joins TRBV16 to TRBJ1-4; no definite D call. The CDR3 loop spans 14 amino acids. The V gene lost 4 bases and the J gene lost 8 bases, with 14 bases spanning the gap. Germline CDR1 reads KGHSY; CDR2 reads FQNENV. The CDR3 DNA is TGTGCCAGCAGCCCCGGTACGTACGGGGAAAAACTGTTTTTT. Translating it yields CASSPGTYGEKLFF.

The chain couples TRBV7-2 to TRBJ2-3, with a possible D match to TRBD1 (5 bases). The CDR3 has 14 residues. Germline CDR1 reads SGHTA; CDR2 reads FQGNSA. V was pared by 3 bases and J by 5 bases, with 12 bases between. The DNA for the CDR3 is TGTGCCAGCAGCTTGCAAGGGCAGGGAGATACGCAGTATTTT. Its translation: CASSLQGQGDTQYF.

The CDR3 bases are TGTGCCAGCAGTTTGGGGCAGGGGTCCTACGAGCAGTACTTC. Amino acid sequence: CASSLGQGSYEQYF. The rearrangement joins TRBV27 to TRBJ2-7, with a weak D call TRBD1 (6 bases). This CDR3 has 14 residues. Trimming stripped 3 bases from V and 1 base from J, with 10 bases between. CDR1 is MNHEY and CDR2 is SMNVEV in the germline V gene (reference sequence).

This clone has more than one count but fewer than ten. CDR3 region: CASSPEPGIYGYTF. CDR3 in DNA: TGTGCCAGTAGTCCAGAACCAGGGATCTATGGCTACACCTTC. The chain has TRBV19 and TRBJ1-2; TRBD1 is a possible D gene (5 bases). Germline CDR1 is LNHDA and CDR2 is SQIVND (reference sequence). The CDR3 has 14 residues. The ends were cut back, 5 bases at V and 4 bases at J, with 14 bases in the middle.

The chain has TRBV24-1 and TRBJ2-5; perhaps D is TRBD1 or TRBD2 (5 bases each). This CDR3 has 16 residues. V lost 4 bases to trimming and J lost 4 bases, with 18 bases between them. Per the germline V gene, CDR1 is KGHDR and CDR2 is SFDVKD. CDR3 DNA: TGTGCCACCAGTGACCCCTCTAGTGCGAGGGGAGAGACCCAGTACTTC. Encoded protein: CATSDPSSARGETQYF.

The chain links TRBV30 to TRBJ1-2; D not resolved. Trimming removed 0 bases at V and 6 bases at J, with 8 bases between. Germline V gene data show CDR1 as GTSNPN and CDR2 as SVGIG (reference sequence). The CDR3 is 12 amino acids. CDR3 loop: CAWSVVWNGYTF. The CDR3 nucleotides read TGTGCCTGGAGTGTGGTTTGGAATGGCTACACCTTC.

V and J are TRBV5-4 and TRBJ1-1; D may be TRBD1 (6 bases). Trimming took 0 bases from V and 1 from J, leaving 16 bases between them. The length of the CDR3 is 17 residues. In germline, CDR1 is SGHNT, CDR2 YYREEE (reference sequence). The CDR3 region is CASSLELGAAENTEAFF. In DNA form, the CDR3 reads TGTGCCAGCAGCTTGGAGCTGGGGGCAGCGGAGAACACTGAAGCTTTCTTT. The entire variable domain, with the rest obtained from reference TRBV5-4 and TRBJ1-1, is as follows: ETGVTQSPTHLIKTRGQQVTLRCSSQSGHNTVSWYQQALGQGPQFIFQYYREEENGRGNFPPRFSGLQFPNYSSELNVNALELDDSALYLCASSLELGAAENTEAFFGQGTRLTVV.

The chain links TRBV10-3 to TRBJ1-3; D not resolved. Trimming removed 5 bases from V and 0 bases from J, with 20 bases in between. From germline, CDR1 is ENHRY and CDR2 SYGVKD. The CDR3 runs to 18 residues. CDR3 in DNA: TGTGCCATCAGTACCTACTTAATTCGACATTACTCTGGAAACACCATATATTTT. This sequence encodes CAISTYLIRHYSGNTIYF.

This chain links TRBV6-5 with TRBJ1-5; D call uncertain. Germline CDR1 is MNHEY and CDR2 is SVGAGI. CDR3 length: 14 residues. Trimming cost V 7 bases and J 6 bases, with 16 bases left between them. This chain's CDR3 is CASKEGMGAQPQHF. For the CDR3, the DNA is TGTGCCAGCAAGGAAGGGATGGGAGCTCAGCCCCAGCATTTT.

The genes are TRBV5-1 and TRBJ2-5; 7 positions match TRBD1. The CDR3 consists of 15 residues. Germline V gene lookup returns CDR1 SGHRS and CDR2 YFSETQ. V shed 0 bases, J shed 5 bases, and the junction held 7 bases outside the gene matches. In DNA, the CDR3 is TGCGCCAGCAGCTTGGCGGGACAGCTTGGCGAGACCCAGTACTTC. It specifies CASSLAGQLGETQYF.

The rearrangement uses TRBV6-2 or TRBV6-3 and TRBJ1-5; 8 bases line up with TRBD1. The CDR3 covers 17 residues. Losses at the gene ends were 3 bases for V and 4 bases for J; bases not matched to a gene: 11. Germline V gives CDR1 MNHEY, CDR2 SVGEGT. CDR3 sequence (DNA): TGTGCCAGCAGTTATACTGCCGGACAGGGAGAGAATCAGCCCCAGCATTTT. Residues: CASSYTAGQGENQPQHF.

This chain joins TRBV27 and TRBJ1-1, with D hard to call. The V gene's germline CDR1 is MNHEY and CDR2 SMNVEV (reference sequence). Trimming took off 1 base at V and 1 base at J, with 4 bases between the two ends. CDR3 length: 13 residues. CDR3 in amino acids: CASSLWRNTEAFF. CDR3 in DNA: TGTGCCAGCAGTTTATGGCGGAACACTGAAGCTTTCTTT.

J is TRBJ2-7 and V is TRBV6-2 or TRBV6-3, with no clear D. The V and J ends lost 4 bases and 5 bases respectively, with 15 bases between them. The CDR3 sequence is 14 residues long. Germline CDR1 MNHEY, CDR2 SVGEGT. CDR3 coding DNA: TGTGCCAGCAGTTCTCCCCCGTTAGCCCACGAGCAGTACTTC. This gives the protein CASSSPPLAHEQYF.

The chain joins TRBV2 to TRBJ2-3; D gene uncertain. The V gene lost 4 bases and the J gene lost 0 bases, with 8 bases spanning the gap. This CDR3 has 14 amino acids. Germline assignment: CDR1 SNHLY and CDR2 FYNNEI. The chain's CDR3 is CASSVTTSTDTQYF. CDR3 sequence (DNA): TGTGCCAGCAGTGTAACAACTAGCACAGATACGCAGTATTTT.

Here the CDR3 DNA reads TGTGCCAGCAGTCAGGGGGTCCCCTACGAGCAGTACTTC. Amino acid sequence: CASSQGVPYEQYF. The chain joins TRBV28 to TRBJ2-7, with 7 bases aligning to TRBD1. V shed 5 bases and J 2 bases; nucleotides not matched to a gene: 3. CDR3 length: 13 residues. Germline loops: CDR1 MDHEN, CDR2 SYDVKM.

The chain combines TRBV14 with TRBJ1-2; D gene ambiguous. Trimming took off 0 bases at V and 3 bases at J, with 11 bases between the two ends. The CDR3 extends over 15 amino acids. CDR1 is SGHDN and CDR2 is FVKESK in the germline V gene. The DNA for the CDR3 is TGTGCCAGCAGCCAAGACCAATCCCGCTACTATGGCTACACCTTC. It codes for CASSQDQSRYYGYTF.

CDR3 protein: CASSSGLAEKWAPDTQYF. CDR3 sequence (DNA): TGTGCCAGCAGCTCGGGACTAGCGGAGAAATGGGCGCCAGATACGCAGTATTTT. The chain carries TRBV13 and TRBJ2-3; 11 nucleotides match TRBD2. V trimming: 4 bases; J trimming: 4 bases; junction bases outside the gene matches: 13. Per germline, CDR1 PRHDT and CDR2 FYEKMQ (reference sequence). The length of the CDR3 is 18 residues.

The chain couples TRBV29-1 to TRBJ2-5; D is perhaps TRBD2 (6 bases). The length of the CDR3 is 14 residues. V shed 6 bases and J shed 5 bases, with 19 bases lying between them. CDR1 is SQVTM and CDR2 is ANQGSEA in the germline V gene. The CDR3 nucleotides read TGCAGCGTCACCTACGGCGGGGCCGGGGAGACCCAGTACTTC. Amino acids: CSVTYGGAGETQYF.

This sequence joins TRBV15 and TRBJ1-2; D ambiguous. From germline, CDR1 is LNHNV and CDR2 YYDKDF (reference sequence). The CDR3 runs to 15 residues. V was pared by 0 bases and J by 4 bases, with 12 bases between. CDR3 region: CATSREWGIGYGYTF. The CDR3 nucleotides are TGTGCCACCAGCAGAGAATGGGGAATTGGCTATGGCTACACCTTC.

The V gene is TRBV5-6, the J gene TRBJ2-7; a weak D match, TRBD1 (7 bases). CDR1 is SGHDT and CDR2 is YYEEEE in the germline V gene. V lost 4 bases, J lost 4 bases, and 15 bases lay in between. This CDR3 has 14 residues. CDR3 DNA: TGTGCCAGCAGCGGCGGGACAGTGAAATACGAGCAGTACTTC. As protein: CASSGGTVKYEQYF.

The table lists this clone with a count of one. The genes are TRBV30 and TRBJ2-1; 7 positions agree with TRBD2. The CDR3 consists of 12 residues. The germline CDR1 and CDR2 sequences are GTSNPN and SVGIG (reference sequence). CDR3 amino acids: CGGGNWVGEQFF. Here the CDR3 DNA reads TGTGGGGGAGGGAACTGGGTGGGTGAGCAGTTCTTC.

The chain recombines TRBV29-1 with TRBJ1-4, with TRBD1 matching 9 bases. V lost 3 bases and J lost 14; bases outside the gene matches: 7. The CDR3 spans 12 residues. Looked up from germline, CDR1 is SQVTM and CDR2 is ANQGSEA. CDR3 sequence: CSVEGGQGRLFF. DNA for the CDR3: TGCAGCGTTGAGGGGGGACAGGGAAGGCTGTTTTTT.

This rearrangement joins TRBV5-1 to TRBJ2-1; 7 nucleotides align to TRBD1. The CDR3 has 15 amino acids. Unmatched junction bases numbered 8, after V lost 4 bases and J lost 4 bases. Looked up from germline, CDR1 is SGHRS and CDR2 is YFSETQ. The DNA for the CDR3 is TGCGCCAGCAGCAGAGCCGGGACAGATTACAATGAGCAGTTCTTC. Protein: CASSRAGTDYNEQFF.

This clone has just a few counts. The chain joins TRBV20-1 to TRBJ2-3, with TRBD2 matching 11 bases. This CDR3 comprises 15 residues. Germline assignment: CDR1 DFQATT and CDR2 SNEGSKA (reference sequence). After removal of 3 bases from V and 0 bases from J, the junction contained 2 bases not matched to a gene. The CDR3, as DNA: TGCAGTGCTAGTGGGACTAGCGGAAGCACAGATACGCAGTATTTT. It translates to CSASGTSGSTDTQYF.

This rearrangement joins TRBV16 to TRBJ1-5, with D perhaps TRBD1 (5 bases). V was trimmed by 2 bases and J by 7 bases, leaving 15 bases between them. CDR1 is KGHSY and CDR2 is FQNENV in the germline V gene. This CDR3 region has 15 residues. The CDR3 reads CASSQDGQGDQPQHF. The CDR3 coding sequence is TGTGCCAGCAGCCAAGACGGTCAGGGAGACCAGCCCCAGCATTTT.

The V and J genes are TRBV6-5 and TRBJ2-7; 7 nucleotides align to TRBD1. This CDR3 is built from 15 residues. Trimming removed 6 bases from V and 3 bases from J; junction bases left unmatched: 11. Germline V gives CDR1 MNHEY, CDR2 SVGAGI. CDR3 sequence reads: CASSLETGTFYEQYF. CDR3 sequence (DNA): TGTGCCAGCAGCTTAGAGACAGGGACGTTCTACGAGCAGTACTTC.

J is TRBJ2-7 and V is TRBV4-3; no definite D call. V lost 0 bases to trimming and J lost 3 bases, with 12 bases between them. Germline V gene lookup returns CDR1 LGHNA and CDR2 YSLEER. There are 15 residues in the CDR3. The CDR3 spells CASSQDQAMFYEQYF. DNA for the CDR3: TGCGCCAGCAGCCAAGACCAGGCAATGTTCTACGAGCAGTACTTC.